Listed below are T cell receptor beta chains from one sample, sequenced in a study of shared clonotypes between healthy human individuals. Sequenced by immunoSEQ multiplex PCR; TCRdb stores in-frame clones only, minus some. The table includes more than 850,000 clones, about 84% detected once. The sample comprised memory CD4+ T cells from PBMCs. Source of these receptors: a man between 18 and 29 years old in good health. Some clones in this sample may be carry-over from other donors' samples. The CDR3 runs from the conserved cysteine through the conserved F or W. D genes are given only for firm matches. Where a row states a size, it is once, few, many or the class of an expanded clone; other rows omit it.

size: .
J: TRBJ2-1
D: .
V: TRBV2
DNA: TGTGCCAGCAGGGAACAGGACAATGAGCAGTTCTTC
CDR3: CASREQDNEQFF

size: .
J: TRBJ2-5
D: .
V: TRBV7-1
DNA: TGTGCCAGCAGCTTAGTGATGGTGGGAGAGACCCAGTACTTC
CDR3: CASSLVMVGETQYF

size: .
J: TRBJ2-3
D: .
V: TRBV6-5
DNA: TGTGCCAGCAGTTACACAATGTCAGATACGCAGTATTTT
CDR3: CASSYTMSDTQYF

size: .
J: TRBJ2-3
D: TRBD1
V: TRBV10-3
DNA: TGTGCCACAAAAGCCGGGACAGGGGGGTTCACAGATACGCAGTATTTT
CDR3: CATKAGTGGFTDTQYF

size: once
J: TRBJ2-7
D: TRBD1
V: TRBV6-6
DNA: TGTGCCAGCAGTTACTCACGGACAGGGAGTGGCGAGCAGTACTTC
CDR3: CASSYSRTGSGEQYF

size: .
J: TRBJ2-1
D: .
V: TRBV19
DNA: TGTGCCAGTTCCCCCAGGACGTACAATGAGCAGTTCTTC
CDR3: CASSPRTYNEQFF

size: .
J: TRBJ1-1
D: .
V: TRBV4-3
DNA: TGCGCCAGCAGCCAAAACGCCGGGATCACTAAAGCTTTCTTT
CDR3: CASSQNAGITKAFF

size: .
J: TRBJ2-4
D: .
V: TRBV7-9
DNA: TGTGCCAGCAGCTTAGCAGGGGGGGTCATTCAGTACTTC
CDR3: CASSLAGGVIQYF

size: .
J: TRBJ2-2
D: .
V: TRBV9
DNA: TGTGCCAGCAGCGTAAGCTCAGCGGAGAACACCGGGGAGCTGTTTTTT
CDR3: CASSVSSAENTGELFF

size: .
J: TRBJ2-7
D: TRBD1
V: TRBV7-2
DNA: TGTGCCAGCAGCCCGACAGGGGTCTACTACGAGCAGTACTTC
CDR3: CASSPTGVYYEQYF

size: many
J: TRBJ2-2
D: .
V: TRBV30
DNA: TGTGCCTGGTCGTGGGACACCGGGGAGCTGTTTTTT
CDR3: CAWSWDTGELFF

size: .
J: TRBJ1-1
D: .
V: TRBV6-1
DNA: TGTGCCAGCAGTCCAAGAGAGGGGGGGAACACTGAAGCTTTCTTT
CDR3: CASSPREGGNTEAFF

size: .
J: TRBJ1-5
D: TRBD1
V: TRBV15
DNA: TGTGCCACCAGCAGATCCAGGGACAGGGGCAAATGGCCCCAGCATTTT
CDR3: CATSRSRDRGKWPQHF

size: .
J: TRBJ1-5
D: .
V: TRBV6-6
DNA: TGTGCCAGCAGCCGCGGGGAGCCCCAGCATTTT
CDR3: CASSRGEPQHF

size: few
J: TRBJ2-1
D: .
V: TRBV4-2
DNA: TGTGCCAGCAGCCCGCGTGGGGACCCACCTTACAATGAGCAGTTCTTC
CDR3: CASSPRGDPPYNEQFF

size: .
J: TRBJ2-7
D: TRBD1
V: TRBV4-1
DNA: TGCGCCAGCAGCCGCGGACAGGGGGAGGTTTGGGAGCAGTACTTC
CDR3: CASSRGQGEVWEQYF

size: few
J: TRBJ1-2
D: .
V: TRBV11-2
DNA: TGTGCCAGCAGCTTAGAGGACCATGGCTACACCTTC
CDR3: CASSLEDHGYTF

size: .
J: TRBJ2-1
D: .
V: TRBV6-1
DNA: TGTGCCAGCAGTGTTCAGGGGGGCCCCAATGAGCAGTTCTTC
CDR3: CASSVQGGPNEQFF

size: .
J: TRBJ1-3
D: .
V: TRBV5-6
DNA: TGTGCCAGCAGCTTAGGACACTCCTCTGGAAACACCATATATTTT
CDR3: CASSLGHSSGNTIYF

size: .
J: TRBJ2-5
D: .
V: TRBV5-1
DNA: TGCGCCAGCAGCTTCGAACAAGAGACCCAGTACTTC
CDR3: CASSFEQETQYF

size: .
J: TRBJ2-1
D: TRBD2
V: TRBV28
DNA: TGTGCCAGCAGCCCCTCTGCGGGAGGGGTCTATGAGCAGTTCTTC
CDR3: CASSPSAGGVYEQFF

size: .
J: TRBJ1-1
D: .
V: TRBV27
DNA: TGTGCCAGCAGCCGGCCAACGATGAACACTGAAGCTTTCTTT
CDR3: CASSRPTMNTEAFF

size: few
J: TRBJ1-1
D: .
V: TRBV18
DNA: TGTGCCAGCTCACCAAAAGGAGCGAACACTGAAGCTTTCTTT
CDR3: CASSPKGANTEAFF

size: few
J: TRBJ1-4
D: TRBD1
V: TRBV2
DNA: TGTGCCAGCAGTAGACAGGGGGCGGATAATGAAAAACTGTTTTTT
CDR3: CASSRQGADNEKLFF

size: many
J: TRBJ2-1
D: .
V: TRBV4-1
DNA: TGCGCCAGCCAGCGCGCGGGCTCCTACAATGAGCAGTTCTTC
CDR3: CASQRAGSYNEQFF

size: .
J: TRBJ2-7
D: TRBD2
V: TRBV5-4
DNA: TGTGCCAGCAGCACGGGATGGACTAGCGGGAGCGGGGAGCAGTACTTC
CDR3: CASSTGWTSGSGEQYF

size: .
J: TRBJ1-1
D: .
V: TRBV10-1
DNA: TGCGCCAGCAGTGAGCGGACAAACAGAAACCAAGCTTTCTTT
CDR3: CASSERTNRNQAFF

size: .
J: TRBJ1-2
D: TRBD1
V: TRBV9
DNA: TGTGCCAGCAGCGCCACCACAGGGGGCATGGGCTACTATGGCTACACCTTC
CDR3: CASSATTGGMGYYGYTF

size: .
J: TRBJ1-2
D: .
V: TRBV7-2
DNA: TGTGCCAGCAGCCCGGACAGTCAATATGGCTACACCTTC
CDR3: CASSPDSQYGYTF